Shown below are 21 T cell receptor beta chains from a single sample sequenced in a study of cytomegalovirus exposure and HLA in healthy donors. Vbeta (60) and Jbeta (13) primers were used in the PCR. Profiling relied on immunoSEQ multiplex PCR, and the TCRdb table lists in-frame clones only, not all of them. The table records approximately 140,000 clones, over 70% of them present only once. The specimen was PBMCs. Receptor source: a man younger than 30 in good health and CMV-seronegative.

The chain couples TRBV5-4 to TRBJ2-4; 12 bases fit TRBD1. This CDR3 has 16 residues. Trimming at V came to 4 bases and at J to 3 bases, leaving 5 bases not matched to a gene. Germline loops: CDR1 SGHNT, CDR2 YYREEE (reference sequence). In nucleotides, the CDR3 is TGTGCCAGCAGCCCGGGACAGGGGGCAGGCAAAAACATTCAGTACTTC. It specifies CASSPGQGAGKNIQYF.

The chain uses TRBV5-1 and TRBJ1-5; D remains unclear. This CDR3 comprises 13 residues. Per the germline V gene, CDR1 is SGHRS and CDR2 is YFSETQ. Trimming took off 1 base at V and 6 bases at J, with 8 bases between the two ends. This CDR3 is CASSLTPGQPQHF. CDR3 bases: TGCGCCAGCAGCTTGACCCCGGGTCAGCCCCAGCATTTT.

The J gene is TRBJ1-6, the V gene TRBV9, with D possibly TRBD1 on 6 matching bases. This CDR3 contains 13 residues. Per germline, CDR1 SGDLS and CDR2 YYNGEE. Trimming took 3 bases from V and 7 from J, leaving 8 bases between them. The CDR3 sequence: CASSETGNSPLHF. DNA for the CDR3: TGTGCCAGCAGCGAAACAGGGAATTCACCCCTCCACTTT.

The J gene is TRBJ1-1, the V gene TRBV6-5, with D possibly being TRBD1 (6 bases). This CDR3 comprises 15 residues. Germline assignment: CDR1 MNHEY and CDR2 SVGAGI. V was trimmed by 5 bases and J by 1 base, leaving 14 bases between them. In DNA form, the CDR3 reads TGTGCCAGCAGTCGATCCGGGACAAAGAACACTGAAGCTTTCTTT. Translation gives CASSRSGTKNTEAFF.

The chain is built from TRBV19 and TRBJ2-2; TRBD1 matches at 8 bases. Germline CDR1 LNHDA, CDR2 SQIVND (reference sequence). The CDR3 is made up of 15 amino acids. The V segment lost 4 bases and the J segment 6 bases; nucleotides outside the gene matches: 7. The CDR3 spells CASSTRTGRSGELFF. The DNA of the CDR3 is TGTGCCAGTAGTACCCGGACAGGGAGGTCCGGGGAGCTGTTTTTT.

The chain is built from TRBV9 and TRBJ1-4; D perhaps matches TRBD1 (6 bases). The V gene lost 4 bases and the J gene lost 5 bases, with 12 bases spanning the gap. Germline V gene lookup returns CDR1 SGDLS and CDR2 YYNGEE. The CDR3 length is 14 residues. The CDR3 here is CASSPRGLNEKLFF. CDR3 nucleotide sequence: TGTGCCAGCAGCCCCAGGGGTCTAAATGAAAAACTGTTTTTT.

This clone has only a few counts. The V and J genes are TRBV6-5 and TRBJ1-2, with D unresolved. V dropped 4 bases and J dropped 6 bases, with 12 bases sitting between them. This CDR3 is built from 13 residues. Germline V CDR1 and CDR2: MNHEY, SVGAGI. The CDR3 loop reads CASSSSPADGYTF. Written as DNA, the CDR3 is TGTGCCAGCAGTTCCAGTCCGGCGGATGGCTACACCTTC.

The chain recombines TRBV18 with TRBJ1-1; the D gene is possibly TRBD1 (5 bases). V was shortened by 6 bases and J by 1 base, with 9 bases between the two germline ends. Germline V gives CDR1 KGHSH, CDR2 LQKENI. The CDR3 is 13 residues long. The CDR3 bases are TGTGCCAGCTCGCGGGACGGGAACACTGAAGCTTTCTTT. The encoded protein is CASSRDGNTEAFF. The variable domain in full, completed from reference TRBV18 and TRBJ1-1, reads NAGVMQNPRHLVRRRGQEARLRCSPMKGHSHVYWYRQLPEEGLKFMVYLQKENIIDESGMPKERFSAEFPKEGPSILRIQQVVRGDSAAYFCASSRDGNTEAFFGQGTRLTVV.

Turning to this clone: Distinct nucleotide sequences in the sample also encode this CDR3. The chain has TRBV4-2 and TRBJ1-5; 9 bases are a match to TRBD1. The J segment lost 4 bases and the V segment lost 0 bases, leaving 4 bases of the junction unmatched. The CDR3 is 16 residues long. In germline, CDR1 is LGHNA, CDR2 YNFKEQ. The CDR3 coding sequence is TGTGCCAGCAGCCAAGATCTGGGACAGGGAAATCAGCCCCAGCATTTT. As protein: CASSQDLGQGNQPQHF.

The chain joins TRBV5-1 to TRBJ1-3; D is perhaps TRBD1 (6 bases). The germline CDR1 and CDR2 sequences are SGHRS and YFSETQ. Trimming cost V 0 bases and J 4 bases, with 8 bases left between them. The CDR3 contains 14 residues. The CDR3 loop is CASSLGGPGNTIYF. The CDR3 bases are TGCGCCAGCAGCTTGGGGGGGCCCGGAAACACCATATATTTT.

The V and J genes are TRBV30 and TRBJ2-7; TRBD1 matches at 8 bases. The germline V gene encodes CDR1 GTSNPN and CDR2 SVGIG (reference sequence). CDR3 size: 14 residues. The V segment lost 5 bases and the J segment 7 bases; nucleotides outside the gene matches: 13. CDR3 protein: CAWVEGTGAVEQYF. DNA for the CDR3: TGTGCCTGGGTGGAAGGGACAGGTGCCGTAGAGCAGTACTTC.

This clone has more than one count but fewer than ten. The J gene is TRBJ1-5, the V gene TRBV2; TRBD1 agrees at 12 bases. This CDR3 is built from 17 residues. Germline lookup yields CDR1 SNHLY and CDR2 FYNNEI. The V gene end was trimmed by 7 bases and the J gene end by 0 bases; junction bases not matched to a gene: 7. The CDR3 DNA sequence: TGTGCCAGCACCCCCGGGACAGGGGGCTATAGCAATCAGCCCCAGCATTTT. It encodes CASTPGTGGYSNQPQHF. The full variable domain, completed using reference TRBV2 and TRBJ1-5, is EPEVTQTPSHQVTQMGQEVILRCVPISNHLYFYWYRQILGQKVEFLVSFYNNEISEKSEIFDDQFSVERPDGSNFTLKIRSTKLEDSAMYFCASTPGTGGYSNQPQHFGDGTRLSIL.

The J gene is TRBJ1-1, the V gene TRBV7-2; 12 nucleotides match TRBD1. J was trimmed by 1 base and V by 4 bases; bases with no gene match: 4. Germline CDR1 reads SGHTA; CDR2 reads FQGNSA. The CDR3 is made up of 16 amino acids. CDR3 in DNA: TGTGCCAGCAGCTGGGACAGGGGGCTTCCGAACACTGAAGCTTTCTTT. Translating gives CASSWDRGLPNTEAFF.

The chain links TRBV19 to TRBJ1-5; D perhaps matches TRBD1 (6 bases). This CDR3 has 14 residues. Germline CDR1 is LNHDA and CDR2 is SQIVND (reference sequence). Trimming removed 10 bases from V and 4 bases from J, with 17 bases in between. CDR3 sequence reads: CATGGQSSNQPQHF. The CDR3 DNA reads TGTGCCACCGGGGGGCAAAGCTCAAATCAGCCCCAGCATTTT.

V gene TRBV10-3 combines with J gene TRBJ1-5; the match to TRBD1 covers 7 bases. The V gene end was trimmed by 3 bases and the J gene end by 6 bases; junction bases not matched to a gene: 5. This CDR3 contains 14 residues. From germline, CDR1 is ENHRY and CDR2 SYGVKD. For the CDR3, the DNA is TGTGCCATCAGTGAACGTCAGGGGGGTCAGCCCCAGCATTTT. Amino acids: CAISERQGGQPQHF.

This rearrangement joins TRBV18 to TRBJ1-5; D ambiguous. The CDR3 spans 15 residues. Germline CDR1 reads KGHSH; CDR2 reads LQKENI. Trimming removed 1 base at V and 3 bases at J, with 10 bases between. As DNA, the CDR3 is TGTGCCAGCTCACCACGGGCAGGCCCCAATCAGCCCCAGCATTTT. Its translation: CASSPRAGPNQPQHF.

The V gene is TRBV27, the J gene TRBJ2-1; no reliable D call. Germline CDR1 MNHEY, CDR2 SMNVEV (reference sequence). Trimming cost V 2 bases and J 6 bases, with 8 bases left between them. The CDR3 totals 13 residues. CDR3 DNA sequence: TGTGCCAGCAGTTTAGGGCCTCCCAATGAGCAGTTCTTC. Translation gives CASSLGPPNEQFF.

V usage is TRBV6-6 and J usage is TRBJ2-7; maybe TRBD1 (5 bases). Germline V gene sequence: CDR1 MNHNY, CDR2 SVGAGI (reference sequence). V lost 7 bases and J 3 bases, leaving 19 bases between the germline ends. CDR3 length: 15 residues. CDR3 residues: CASTPESRTSYEQYF. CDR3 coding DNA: TGTGCCAGCACCCCAGAGAGTAGGACAAGCTACGAGCAGTACTTC.

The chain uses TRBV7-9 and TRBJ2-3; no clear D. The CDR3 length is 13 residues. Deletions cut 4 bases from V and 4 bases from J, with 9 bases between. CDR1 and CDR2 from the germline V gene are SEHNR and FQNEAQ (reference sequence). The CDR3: CASSSYRSDTQYF. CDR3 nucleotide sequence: TGTGCCAGCAGCTCCTACAGATCAGATACGCAGTATTTT.

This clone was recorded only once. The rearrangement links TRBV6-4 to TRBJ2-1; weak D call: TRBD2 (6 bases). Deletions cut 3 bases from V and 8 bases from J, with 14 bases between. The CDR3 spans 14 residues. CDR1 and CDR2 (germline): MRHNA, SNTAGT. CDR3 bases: TGTGCCAGCAGTGATGGGGAGGTGAGCGATGAGCAGTTCTTC. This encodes CASSDGEVSDEQFF.

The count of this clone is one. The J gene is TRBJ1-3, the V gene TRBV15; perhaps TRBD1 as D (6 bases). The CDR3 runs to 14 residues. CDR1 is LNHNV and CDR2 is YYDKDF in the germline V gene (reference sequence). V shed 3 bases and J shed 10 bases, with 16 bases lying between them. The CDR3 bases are TGTGCCACCAGCAGCGGGACATACTCTAGGACCATATATTTT. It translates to CATSSGTYSRTIYF.